Below, 9 T cell receptor beta chains from the same sample are listed, as sequenced in a study of graft-versus-host responses after intestinal transplantation. Irradiated, violet-dye-labeled stimulator cells, around 200,000 in number, were plated with around 200,000 CFSE-labeled responder cells. Clones were sequenced by immunoSEQ multiplex PCR, and TCRdb holds only the in-frame ones, with some missing. Here the sample spans thousands of clones, 30% to 35% being singletons. The starting material was alloreactive CD8+ T cells from a mixed lymphocyte reaction culture, obtained before transplantation. The subset denotes: CFSE-low proliferating T cells sorted from approximately six-day pre-transplant mixed lymphocyte reaction (GvH or HvG direction). These receptor sequences come from a human patient who was an organ donor for intestinal transplantation.

The chain joins TRBV9 to TRBJ1-1; TRBD1 is a possible D gene (6 bases). Trimming took off 0 bases at V and 4 bases at J, with 10 bases between the two ends. Germline loops: CDR1 SGDLS, CDR2 YYNGEE. This CDR3 comprises 14 residues. The CDR3 bases are TGTGCCAGCAGCGTAGGGGCAGGGGTCACTGAAGCTTTCTTT. It specifies CASSVGAGVTEAFF.

This chain joins TRBV7-3 and TRBJ2-3; 11 nucleotides align to TRBD2. The germline V gene has CDR1 SGHTA and CDR2 FQGTGA. The CDR3 runs 16 residues. The V and J ends lost 7 bases and 1 base, in that order; junction bases with no gene match: 7. DNA for the CDR3: TGTGCCAGCAACGAGGGGACTAGCGGCCGCACAGATACGCAGTATTTT. Translating it yields CASNEGTSGRTDTQYF.

The chain is built from TRBV4-2 and TRBJ1-2, with D hard to call. This CDR3 is built from 13 residues. Per germline, CDR1 LGHNA and CDR2 YNFKEQ. Trimming took off 2 bases at V and 7 bases at J, with 11 bases between the two ends. For the CDR3, the DNA is TGTGCCAGCAGCCAATTCTCCCCTGTTGGCTACACCTTC. This codes for CASSQFSPVGYTF.

The J gene is TRBJ2-7, the V gene TRBV4-1, with D perhaps matching TRBD2 (5 bases). The CDR3 totals 12 residues. With 1 base removed from V and 7 bases from J, the gap between germline ends came to 8 bases. Germline CDR1 and CDR2: MGHRA and YSYEKL. The CDR3 here is CASSQVRGEQYF. In nucleotides, the CDR3 is TGCGCCAGCAGCCAAGTTCGAGGGGAGCAGTACTTC.

The genes are TRBV7-3 and TRBJ2-1, with 10 bases fitting TRBD2. J gave up 9 bases and V 0 bases, and 5 bases lay outside the gene matches. CDR1 is SGHTA, CDR2 FQGTGA, per germline. There are 15 residues in the CDR3. CDR3 region: CASSLTLAGSSEQFF. In DNA, the CDR3 is TGTGCCAGCAGCTTAACACTAGCGGGATCTAGTGAGCAGTTCTTC.

The table lists this clone with a few counts. V usage is TRBV28 and J usage is TRBJ2-7; TRBD2 matches 8 bases. With V trimmed by 4 bases and J by 3 bases, 5 bases remained unmatched. Germline loops: CDR1 MDHEN, CDR2 SYDVKM. The CDR3 spans 14 residues. In nucleotides, the CDR3 is TGTGCCAGCAGTTCTGGACTAGCCCGCTACGAGCAGTACTTC. Translated, it gives CASSSGLARYEQYF.

Sample share makes this clone medium-sized. This CDR3 is CASSLARTSWGAYEQYF. In DNA, the CDR3 is TGTGCCAGCAGCTTGGCCCGGACTAGCTGGGGTGCGTACGAGCAGTACTTC. The chain uses TRBV5-6 and TRBJ2-7; 8 bases fit TRBD2. The CDR3 extends over 17 amino acids. The germline V gene encodes CDR1 SGHDT and CDR2 YYEEEE. With V trimmed by 0 bases and J by 4 bases, 12 bases remained unmatched.

The genes are TRBV19 and TRBJ2-3; D unclear. The CDR3 has 11 residues. Trimming left V 3 bases short and J 6 bases short, with 4 bases between. CDR1 is LNHDA and CDR2 is SQIVND in the germline V gene (reference sequence). The CDR3 bases are TGTGCCAGTAGTATGCGGGATACGCAGTATTTT. Protein: CASSMRDTQYF.

This clone was recorded a few times. The genes are TRBV6-6 and TRBJ1-1, with unresolved D. V lost 5 bases and J lost 11, with 9 bases in between. Germline-derived CDR1 and CDR2 are MNHNY and SVGAGI (reference sequence). The CDR3 runs 10 residues. The CDR3 region is CASSAGGAFF. The CDR3 nucleotides are TGTGCCAGCAGTGCGGGTGGGGCTTTCTTT.